The text below deals with one T cell receptor beta chain. Relative to the germline gene, one junction end is altered; a read error may explain this. The data were obtained in a study of blood T cell repertoires in COVID-19. The overall study: Samples representing acute and convalescent COVID-19 were sourced from the United States, Italy and Spain. From T cells, B-cell-depleted T cells, or PBMCs came the material, which was cDNA or gDNA.

Per germline, CDR1 SSHAT and CDR2 FNYEAQ (reference sequence). This CDR3 is built from 15 residues. Source study methods: The assay estimated nucleated cells by amplifying reference gene primers. The data were produced by immunoSEQ multiplex PCR, yet TCRdb's version contains in-frame clones alone and is incomplete. V and J calls and clone size are those listed in that table; D and trimming were worked out from the DNA. The profile shows 100,000 to 120,000 clones, 75% to 80% of them singletons. The sequence was collected from a woman older than 75 with active or convalescent COVID-19. The source material was peripheral blood. This chain joins TRBV7-7 and TRBJ2-5; 10 nucleotides match TRBD1. This CDR3 is CASSLSRTGGETQYF. The CDR3 nucleotides read TGTGCTAGCAGCTTATCGAGGACAGGGGGAGAGACCCAGTACTTC.